Each of the 26 T cell receptor beta chains below was sequenced from the same sample in a study of T cell responses to AZD1222 COVID-19 vaccine. Profiled with immunoSEQ multiplex PCR; TCRdb holds only in-frame clones, not every one. In the table there are 130,000 to 150,000 clones, around 90% of which are singletons. The specimen was peripheral blood, collected on day 0 of AZD1222 vaccination. These receptors all stem from an adult in good health.

DNA of the CDR3: TGTGCCAGCAGTTTATCTCTTCTAGCGGGACAGAGGGGTGAGCAGTTCTTC. Amino acids: CASSLSLLAGQRGEQFF. J is TRBJ2-1 and V is TRBV27, with TRBD2 identical over 9 bases. The ends lost 0 bases at V and 9 bases at J; junction bases unmatched: 12. There are 17 residues in the CDR3. Germline CDR1 is MNHEY and CDR2 is SMNVEV (reference sequence).

The gene calls are TRBV18 and TRBJ1-5; D remains ambiguous. V gave up 6 bases and J gave up 7 bases, with 4 bases separating them. CDR3 size: 10 residues. In germline, CDR1 is KGHSH, CDR2 LQKENI. The CDR3 here is CASSSQPQHF. CDR3 in DNA: TGTGCCAGCTCTTCCCAGCCCCAGCATTTT. The complete variable domain, with remaining parts taken from reference TRBV18 and TRBJ1-5, reads NAGVMQNPRHLVRRRGQEARLRCSPMKGHSHVYWYRQLPEEGLKFMVYLQKENIIDESGMPKERFSAEFPKEGPSILRIQQVVRGDSAAYFCASSSQPQHFGDGTRLSIL.

The V call is TRBV30, the J call TRBJ1-2; 8 positions agree with TRBD1. V lost 5 bases, J lost 5 bases, and 7 bases stayed unmatched. The CDR3 is 13 amino acids. Germline CDR1 reads GTSNPN; CDR2 reads SVGIG (reference sequence). The DNA of the CDR3 is TGTGCCTGGGCCCGGGACAGGCCATATGGCTACACCTTC. Translated: CAWARDRPYGYTF.

The J gene is TRBJ2-3, the V gene TRBV11-2, with D possibly matching TRBD2 (6 bases). Trimming pared 5 bases from V and 5 bases from J, leaving 14 bases between. Germline CDR1 and CDR2: SGHAT and FQNNGV. The CDR3 contains 14 residues. CDR3 coding DNA: TGTGCCAGCAGCGACCCCCGGAGGGAAGATACGCAGTATTTT. It translates to CASSDPRREDTQYF.

A single count supports this clone. The J gene is TRBJ2-3, the V gene TRBV25-1, with D perhaps TRBD1 or TRBD2 (5 bases each). Between the trimmed V and J ends, which lost 3 bases and 2 bases, there was a span of 18 bases. This CDR3 is built from 17 residues. Looked up from germline, CDR1 is MGHDK and CDR2 is SYGVNS. CDR3 DNA: TGTGCCAGCAGTGACCCAGCCGGGACCCTAAACACAGATACGCAGTATTTT. It yields the protein CASSDPAGTLNTDTQYF. The whole variable domain, remainder taken from reference TRBV25-1 and TRBJ2-3, is EADIYQTPRYLVIGTGKKITLECSQTMGHDKMYWYQQDPGMELHLIHYSYGVNSTEKGDLSSESTVSRIRTEHFPLTLESARPSHTSQYLCASSDPAGTLNTDTQYFGPGTRLTVL.

This clone was observed a single time. The V and J genes are TRBV28 and TRBJ1-2, with 7 bases fitting TRBD1. Germline-derived CDR1 and CDR2 are MDHEN and SYDVKM. The CDR3 is 15 residues long. J lost 10 bases, V lost 1 base, and 12 bases had no gene match. The CDR3: CASSLFMEGATPYTF. For the CDR3, the DNA is TGTGCCAGCAGTTTATTTATGGAGGGGGCCACCCCCTACACCTTC.

J is TRBJ2-5 and V is TRBV11-2; TRBD2 agrees at 8 bases. CDR1 is SGHAT and CDR2 is FQNNGV in the germline V gene. The CDR3 loop spans 14 amino acids. The V gene end was trimmed by 5 bases and the J gene end by 4 bases; junction bases not matched to a gene: 6. DNA for the CDR3: TGTGCCAGCAGCCGCAGCGGGAGTGGAGAGACCCAGTACTTC. As protein: CASSRSGSGETQYF. Using reference TRBV11-2 and TRBJ2-5 for the parts outside the CDR3, the full variable domain is EAGVAQSPRYKIIEKRQSVAFWCNPISGHATLYWYQQILGQGPKLLIQFQNNGVVDDSQLPKDRFSAERLKGVDSTLKIQPAKLEDSAVYLCASSRSGSGETQYFGPGTRLLVL.

The J gene is TRBJ1-6, the V gene TRBV3-1 (or the pseudogene TRBV3-2); D is undetermined. The CDR3 runs to 16 residues. The ends were cut back, 0 bases at V and 2 bases at J, with 8 bases in the middle. Germline V gene sequence: CDR1 LGHDT, CDR2 YNNKEL (reference sequence). The CDR3 DNA follows: TGTGCCAGCAGCCAAGAGCGACCTACCTATAATTCACCCCTCCACTTT. It codes for CASSQERPTYNSPLHF.

This chain joins TRBV7-9 and TRBJ1-6, with TRBD1 matching over 10 bases. CDR3 length: 18 residues. Per germline, CDR1 SEHNR and CDR2 FQNEAQ (reference sequence). The J segment lost 5 bases and the V segment lost 3 bases, leaving 10 bases of the junction unmatched. CDR3 region: CASSLWDRGRFDNSPLHF. CDR3 bases: TGTGCCAGCAGCTTGTGGGACAGGGGCAGGTTTGATAATTCACCCCTCCACTTT.

This rearrangement joins TRBV11-2 to TRBJ2-3; the D gene is possibly TRBD1 (5 bases). This CDR3 comprises 18 residues. Germline V gene sequence: CDR1 SGHAT, CDR2 FQNNGV. With 2 bases removed from V and 1 base from J, the gap between germline ends came to 19 bases. The CDR3 loop is CASSLKPDRGKRTDTQYF. The CDR3 region has the DNA TGTGCCAGCAGCTTAAAACCGGATAGGGGTAAACGCACAGATACGCAGTATTTT.

This rearrangement joins TRBV7-3 to TRBJ2-1; TRBD2 aligns across 8 bases. Germline-derived CDR1 and CDR2 are SGHTA and FQGTGA. The CDR3 extends over 16 amino acids. V trimming: 6 bases; J trimming: 5 bases; junction bases outside the gene matches: 12. The CDR3 spells CASRPRGGGVHNEQFF. The DNA for the CDR3 is TGTGCCAGCAGGCCCCGGGGGGGCGGCGTACACAATGAGCAGTTCTTC. Full variable domain (missing parts from reference TRBV7-3 and TRBJ2-1): GAGVSQTPSNKVTEKGKYVELRCDPISGHTALYWYRQSLGQGPEFLIYFQGTGAADDSGLPNDRFFAVRPEGSVSTLKIQRTERGDSAVYLCASRPRGGGVHNEQFFGPGTRLTVL.

The rearrangement joins TRBV5-5 to TRBJ2-7, with unresolved D. The V end lost 5 bases, the J end lost 6 bases, and 9 bases lay between the germline ends. Per germline, CDR1 SGHKS and CDR2 YYEKEE (reference sequence). The CDR3 covers 11 residues. The CDR3 nucleotides are TGTGCCAGCAGTCCCCAGTCCGAGCAGTACTTC. This sequence encodes CASSPQSEQYF.

V gene TRBV2 combines with J gene TRBJ1-6, with 10 nucleotides matching TRBD1. The V gene end was trimmed by 5 bases and the J gene end by 10 bases; junction bases not matched to a gene: 5. The CDR3 length is 14 residues. CDR1 is SNHLY and CDR2 is FYNNEI in the germline V gene. CDR3 in amino acids: CASSSGTGVSPLHF. The CDR3 DNA follows: TGTGCCAGCAGTTCCGGGACAGGGGTGTCACCCCTCCACTTT.

Only one count was recorded for this clone. The chain links TRBV11-2 to TRBJ2-2; unclear D gene. V lost 1 base to trimming and J lost 4 bases, with 16 bases between them. CDR1 is SGHAT and CDR2 is FQNNGV in the germline V gene. This CDR3 spans 17 amino acids. CDR3 coding DNA: TGTGCCAGCAGCTTAGTTTCTGCGAGGCAGGTCACCGGGGAGCTGTTTTTT. Its translation: CASSLVSARQVTGELFF.

The chain employs TRBV25-1 and TRBJ2-1; TRBD1 aligns across 8 bases. The germline V gene encodes CDR1 MGHDK and CDR2 SYGVNS. The J segment lost 0 bases and the V segment lost 6 bases, leaving 4 bases of the junction unmatched. The CDR3 covers 15 residues. CDR3 in amino acids: CASRGTGSSYNEQFF. For the CDR3, the DNA is TGTGCCAGCAGGGGGACAGGAAGCTCCTACAATGAGCAGTTCTTC.

V usage is TRBV5-1 and J usage is TRBJ1-1, with unresolved D. V was clipped by 4 bases and J by 2 bases, with 21 bases between them. Germline V gene lookup returns CDR1 SGHRS and CDR2 YFSETQ. The CDR3 length is 17 residues. CDR3 in amino acids: CASSPRPYTDLNTEAFF. As DNA, the CDR3 is TGCGCCAGCAGCCCGCGCCCCTACACAGACCTTAACACTGAAGCTTTCTTT.

The chain carries TRBV18 and TRBJ2-5, with D unresolved. The CDR3 spans 18 residues. Trimming took off 1 base at V and 7 bases at J, with 25 bases between the two ends. CDR1 and CDR2 from the germline V gene are KGHSH and LQKENI. CDR3 DNA: TGTGCCAGCTCACCACTCTCCCTCGCCGGCAGACCTTTGTGGACCCAGTACTTC. This sequence encodes CASSPLSLAGRPLWTQYF. The complete variable domain, with remaining parts taken from reference TRBV18 and TRBJ2-5, reads NAGVMQNPRHLVRRRGQEARLRCSPMKGHSHVYWYRQLPEEGLKFMVYLQKENIIDESGMPKERFSAEFPKEGPSILRIQQVVRGDSAAYFCASSPLSLAGRPLWTQYFGPGTRLLVL.

The chain recombines TRBV5-1 with TRBJ1-5; D ambiguous. CDR3 length: 13 residues. The germline CDR1 and CDR2 sequences are SGHRS and YFSETQ. V dropped 0 bases and J dropped 4 bases, with 5 bases sitting between them. CDR3 residues: CASSLAPNQPQHF. In nucleotides, the CDR3 is TGCGCCAGCAGCTTGGCGCCAAATCAGCCCCAGCATTTT.

This clone has a single count. This chain's CDR3 is CASSSLSRGMETQYF. The DNA for the CDR3 is TGTGCCAGCAGTTCCTTATCTAGGGGGATGGAGACCCAGTACTTC. The chain uses TRBV27 and TRBJ2-5, with D possibly being TRBD1 (6 bases). This CDR3 has 15 residues. Germline lookup yields CDR1 MNHEY and CDR2 SMNVEV (reference sequence). V was shortened by 4 bases and J by 5 bases, with 17 bases between the two germline ends.

The V gene is TRBV7-9, the J gene TRBJ2-5; D not resolved. V lost 5 bases, J lost 5 bases, and 6 bases lay in between. Per germline, CDR1 SEHNR and CDR2 FQNEAQ (reference sequence). The CDR3 is 11 residues long. In DNA, the CDR3 is TGTGCCAGCAGCGCTGTCGAGACCCAGTACTTC. Translated: CASSAVETQYF.

This chain uses TRBV28 with TRBJ2-1; no clear D. The CDR3 is 13 residues long. V shed 8 bases and J shed 6 bases, with 14 bases lying between them. Germline V gene data show CDR1 as MDHEN and CDR2 as SYDVKM. CDR3 DNA: TGTGCCAGCGGAAAAACTCCCTTCAATGAGCAGTTCTTC. It codes for CASGKTPFNEQFF.

The chain links TRBV6-5 to TRBJ1-2, with 7 positions matching TRBD1. Germline V gives CDR1 MNHEY, CDR2 SVGAGI. CDR3 length: 16 residues. The trim removed 0 bases at V and 3 bases at J, leaving 7 bases unmatched. This CDR3 is CASSYSQTGRDYGYTF. The CDR3 coding sequence is TGTGCCAGCAGTTACTCCCAGACAGGGAGGGACTATGGCTACACCTTC.

The chain employs TRBV9 and TRBJ2-7; 13 positions agree with TRBD2. Germline V gene data show CDR1 as SGDLS and CDR2 as YYNGEE. This CDR3 comprises 16 residues. V lost 0 bases and J lost 4; bases outside the gene matches: 4. The CDR3 DNA is TGTGCCAGCAGCGTAGGACTAGCGGGAGGTGGGTACGAGCAGTACTTC. Protein product: CASSVGLAGGGYEQYF. Full variable domain (remainder filled in from reference TRBV9 and TRBJ2-7): DSGVTQTPKHLITATGQRVTLRCSPRSGDLSVYWYQQSLDQGLQFLIQYYNGEERAKGNILERFSAQQFPDLHSELNLSSLELGDSALYFCASSVGLAGGGYEQYFGPGTRLTVT.

This clone was detected once. The rearrangement links TRBV28 to TRBJ1-4, with D hard to call. CDR1 MDHEN and CDR2 SYDVKM come from the germline V gene. V lost 9 bases to trimming and J lost 8 bases, with 13 bases between them. CDR3 length: 12 residues. The CDR3 region is CASQNPHEKLFF. In nucleotides, the CDR3 is TGTGCCAGTCAGAACCCACACGAAAAACTGTTTTTT.

V and J are TRBV4-1 and TRBJ1-2; D is uncertain. The germline V and J ends were trimmed by 0 bases and 0 bases, with 8 bases remaining between them. Per germline, CDR1 MGHRA and CDR2 YSYEKL. CDR3 length equals 15 residues. This CDR3 reads CASSQEIGANYGYTF. For the CDR3, the DNA is TGCGCCAGCAGCCAAGAAATCGGAGCTAACTATGGCTACACCTTC.

This chain connects TRBV2 to TRBJ1-6; 11 nucleotides line up with TRBD1. Per the germline V gene, CDR1 is SNHLY and CDR2 is FYNNEI. V was clipped by 6 bases and J by 0 bases; unmatched bases: 10. This CDR3 has 19 amino acids. The CDR3 loop reads CASSSPGQGGSSYNSPLHF. CDR3 DNA: TGTGCCAGCAGCAGCCCGGGACAGGGGGGGAGCTCCTATAATTCACCCCTCCACTTT.